This T cell receptor beta chain was recovered during a study of Graves' ophthalmopathy and Graves' hyperthyroidism (dated by TCRdb to between 2018 and 2020). Regarding the complete study: Peripheral blood samples were taken at the time of initial diagnosis, before any treatment was given. The study used signatures of the TCR beta repertoire to tell Graves' ophthalmopathy apart from Graves' hyperthyroidism and to predict which patients would progress to ophthalmopathy. For independent validation, a separate cohort was made up of fewer than 20 hyperthyroidism patients plus 17 patients who later progressed from hyperthyroidism to ophthalmopathy. In five or six hyperthyroidism patients, T-cell repertoires of thyroid tissue and blood were compared. The approximately 100 discovery patients were divided at random into training and test sets in a 7:3 ratio. A discovery set of 100 patients (more than 40 ophthalmopathy, just over 55 stable hyperthyroidism) was enrolled to explore V-J signatures distinguishing ophthalmopathy from hyperthyroidism. Following sample collection, hyperthyroidism patients were given methimazole at a starting dose of 30 mg daily, and ophthalmopathy patients were given high-dose intravenous methylprednisolone. In total, approximately 130 blood samples were TCR-sequenced: approximately 42 ophthalmopathy, under 85 hyperthyroidism and about 17 hyperthyroidism-to-ophthalmopathy patients.

Overall study outcomes, separate from this receptor: Most expanded thyroid clonotypes with frequency above 0.001 were also detected in blood, suggesting blood repertoires may reflect the thyroid immune response. No statistical method was used to set the sample size in advance, and the investigators knew which group each participant was assigned to. In validation, the model predicted ophthalmopathy progression with over 60% sensitivity and less than 80% specificity; 12 predicted patients were CT-confirmed with GO in a median of approximately 6.5 months. The 13-signature model separated ophthalmopathy from stable hyperthyroidism with 85% to 90% sensitivity and around 81% specificity in cross-validation, and 80%/75% in the test set.

Patients with ophthalmopathy had moderately to severely active disease, with a Clinical Activity Score of 3 or more, a NOSPECS grade of 4 or more, and a disease duration of less than 3 months. Anyone with other autoimmune diseases, uncontrolled infections, pregnancy or lactation was excluded from the study. Diagnosis relied on clinical symptoms, serum thyroxine, TRAb, thyroid ultrasound and orbital computed tomography. PBMCs were isolated from more than 9 ml of fresh peripheral blood by Ficoll-Paque density gradient centrifugation. Trizol reagent was used to extract the total RNA, and its quality was then checked on an Agilent 2100 Bioanalyzer. Sequences DFQATT (CDR1) and SNEGSKA (CDR2) are obtained from the germline V gene (reference sequence). The CDR3, from cysteine to phenylalanine, totals 13 residues. The DNA shown is the 39-base CDR3, in frame from base 1. Unmatched junction bases come to 7, with V trimmed by 1 base and J by 11 bases.

For repertoire sequencing, the TCR beta CDR3 regions were amplified from RNA transcripts. A first-round RT-PCR used HTBI primers with the Qiagen OneStep RT-PCR kit, followed by a second-round multiplex PCR, size selection and purification. Libraries were sequenced paired-end with 100 bp reads on an Illumina HiSeq2000. On the study's bioinformatics: SOAPnuke was used to process the reads, throwing out any read that had adapters, had uncalled bases, had a mean Phred below 15, or lacked an exact constant-primer or identifier match. High-quality paired reads were merged with COPE v1.2.5. Each unique nucleotide sequence was treated as a clonotype, and MiTCR v1.1 was used to align the clonotypes to the IMGT TRB V, D and J references. The analysis was limited to V-J combinations with a frequency above 0.0001, which together covered around 99% of the repertoires. For each V-J combination, a TCR clonal expansion and chaos score was defined as the ratio of F50 clonal expansion to chaos observed in the TCRdist matrix. Welch's t-statistics and random forest were used to reduce the features to 10 to 15 V-J combinations, which were then used as input to a naive Bayes classifier. Thyroid-blood repertoire similarity was quantified with the Morisita-Horn index. TCRdb's own reprocessing of the public reads used fastp at Q25 and MiXCR and kept productive beta chains. Identical CDR3 protein sequences are pooled into one entry, listed with their most common genes and DNA. Clone size and V and J calls follow TCRdb, not the original study. The table for this sample lists 350,000 to 450,000 distinct CDR3 sequences; approximately 20% of them were counted only once. Jointly, the top ten make up around 1.6% of the sample.

This clonotype showed up many times. Its antigen specificity is not known. No qualities accompany the bases; no much larger clone lies one base away. Specimen: peripheral blood. The TCR originated in a woman aged 18 to 35 with Graves' ophthalmopathy. Donor details come from another sample of the same person, matched by shared clones. The rearrangement combines TRBV20-1 with TRBJ1-1, with 10 bases matching TRBD1. The CDR3 reads CSARADRGIGAFF. The nucleotide sequence is TGCAGTGCTAGAGCGGACAGGGGGATTGGGGCTTTCTTT.